The present entry profiles one T cell receptor beta chain with its context. The data originate from a study of blood T cell repertoires in COVID-19. The CDR3 is 15 amino acids. Germline trimming cut 5 bases from V and 6 bases from J; bases unmatched to any gene: 9. Per the germline V gene, CDR1 is SGHRS and CDR2 is YFSETQ. In the authors' methods: Reference gene primer amplification yielded estimated nucleated cell counts. The repertoire was sequenced with immunoSEQ multiplex PCR; TCRdb's copy has only in-frame clones and lacks some. Clone size and the V and J calls come from that table; the DNA yielded D and trimming. The sample contains 350,000 or so clones, roughly nine tenths of which appear only once.

The receptor was isolated from a woman in her fifties or sixties with COVID-19, enrolled during active disease. The chain couples TRBV5-1 to TRBJ2-1; 9 nucleotides line up with TRBD2. The specimen was peripheral blood. For the CDR3, the DNA is TGCGCCAGCAGTTCGCGGACTAGCGATCCCAATGAGCAGTTCTTC. As protein: CASSSRTSDPNEQFF.